This T cell receptor beta chain was sequenced in a study of cytomegalovirus exposure and HLA in healthy donors. Both 60 Vbeta primers and 13 Jbeta primers went into the PCR. Per the original data handling: In a later analysis, around 10 million of about 80 million unique beta chains occurred in at least two donors. TCRdb's copy holds only in-frame clones and misses some; the assay was immunoSEQ multiplex PCR. V, J and clone size derive from that table, while D and trimming were established from the DNA sequence. The sample lists some 160,000 clones; around 10% were seen once. General study results and limits: One later analysis reportedly identified an Asian-associated ancestry cluster that showed fewer N-insertions than the roughly 620-donor mean.

Comments on this clone: Its antigen is currently unknown.

The CDR3 totals 14 residues. The ends were cut back, 0 bases at V and 5 bases at J, with 11 bases in the middle. Germline-derived CDR1 and CDR2 are LGHNA and YSLEER. The TCR originated in a male donor in good health and CMV-seronegative. Material for sequencing was PBMCs. The chain employs TRBV4-3 and TRBJ2-7; D might be TRBD2 (5 bases). CDR3 nucleotide sequence: TGCGCCAGCAGCCAAGATCGAGGGCGTAACGAGCAGTACTTC. This gives the protein CASSQDRGRNEQYF.